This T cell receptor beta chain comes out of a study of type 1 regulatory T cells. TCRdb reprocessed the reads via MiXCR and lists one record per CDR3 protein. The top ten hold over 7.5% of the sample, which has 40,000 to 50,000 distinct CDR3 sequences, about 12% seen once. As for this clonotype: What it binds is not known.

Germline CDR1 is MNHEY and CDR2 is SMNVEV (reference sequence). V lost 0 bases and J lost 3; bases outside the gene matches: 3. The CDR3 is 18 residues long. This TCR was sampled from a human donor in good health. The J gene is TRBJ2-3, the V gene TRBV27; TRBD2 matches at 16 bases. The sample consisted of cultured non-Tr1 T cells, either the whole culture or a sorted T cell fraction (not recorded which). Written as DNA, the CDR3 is TGTGCCAGCAGTTTATCCGGGACTAGCGGGAGGGCGACAGATACGCAGTATTTT. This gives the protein CASSLSGTSGRATDTQYF.